The 15 T cell receptor beta chains below were found in one sample sequenced in a study of graft-versus-host responses after intestinal transplantation (dated by TCRdb to the early 2020s). The receptor library was made with the immunoSEQ multiplex PCR assay. TCRdb stores this immuneACCESS table with in-frame sequences only. Part of the clones is absent; in the studies checked, under half of the shortfall reflects unresolved V genes, and no reason is known for the rest. Within this sample are around 28,000 clones, with approximately 87% of them counted one time only. The ten largest clones represent roughly 1.1% of the sample. The source material was PBMCs, sampled approximately 29 days after intestinal transplant. These receptors were obtained from a human patient who received an intestinal transplant, so some T cells may come from the graft donor.

This clone was seen once. The CDR3, as DNA: TGTGCCAGCGGTACCACCGGGCCTTATAATTCACCCCTCCACTTT. Translating gives CASGTTGPYNSPLHF. The rearrangement joins TRBV6-5 to TRBJ1-6; D is unclear. This CDR3 has 15 amino acids. Germline V gene lookup returns CDR1 MNHEY and CDR2 SVGAGI. V lost 8 bases and J lost 4, with 15 bases in between.

V gene TRBV7-2 combines with J gene TRBJ2-3; no clear D. The CDR3 totals 15 residues. The germline V and J ends were trimmed by 0 bases and 2 bases, with 9 bases remaining between them. CDR1 is SGHTA and CDR2 is FQGNSA in the germline V gene. CDR3: CASSLARLPTDTQYF. In nucleotides, the CDR3 is TGTGCCAGCAGCTTAGCGCGGCTACCCACAGATACGCAGTATTTT.

The chain employs TRBV2 and TRBJ2-3, with 13 bases lining up with TRBD2. Germline V gene data show CDR1 as SNHLY and CDR2 as FYNNEI. This CDR3 spans 16 amino acids. The V gene end was trimmed by 6 bases and the J gene end by 5 bases; junction bases not matched to a gene: 8. CDR3 nucleotide sequence: TGTGCCAGCAGCTTTACTAGCGGGGGGGCCGAAGATACGCAGTATTTT. This codes for CASSFTSGGAEDTQYF.

This chain links TRBV4-1 with TRBJ1-4; 8 bases match TRBD1. Germline CDR1 reads MGHRA; CDR2 reads YSYEKL. This CDR3 is built from 18 residues. Trimming removed 0 bases from V and 6 bases from J; junction bases left unmatched: 12. CDR3 protein: CASSQEPLTTGADEKLFF. DNA for the CDR3: TGCGCCAGCAGCCAAGAGCCCCTCACGACAGGGGCGGATGAAAAACTGTTTTTT.

J is TRBJ1-5 and V is TRBV2; D not certain. V was shortened by 4 bases and J by 1 base, with 11 bases between the two germline ends. Germline CDR1 is SNHLY and CDR2 is FYNNEI. This CDR3 is built from 15 residues. The CDR3 nucleotides are TGTGCCAGCAGTGGTACGTCAACCAGCAATCAGCCCCAGCATTTT. This encodes CASSGTSTSNQPQHF.

V gene TRBV19 combines with J gene TRBJ1-5, with D possibly being TRBD1 (5 bases). The CDR3 covers 18 residues. Germline V gene lookup returns CDR1 LNHDA and CDR2 SQIVND (reference sequence). V gave up 5 bases and J gave up 0 bases, with 20 bases separating them. CDR3 region: CASSVRGDRLYSNQPQHF. DNA for the CDR3: TGTGCCAGTAGTGTGAGGGGAGACAGACTTTATAGCAATCAGCCCCAGCATTTT.

The rearrangement links TRBV5-1 to TRBJ2-3; TRBD2 aligns across 13 bases. The germline V gene has CDR1 SGHRS and CDR2 YFSETQ. The CDR3 extends over 16 amino acids. V gave up 7 bases and J gave up 4 bases; unmatched junction bases: 9. The CDR3 nucleotides read TGCGCCAGCCTCCCCTGGACTAGCGGGGGTCCAGATACGCAGTATTTT. Its translation: CASLPWTSGGPDTQYF. Filled out from reference TRBV5-1 and TRBJ2-3, the complete variable domain reads KAGVTQTPRYLIKTRGQQVTLSCSPISGHRSVSWYQQTPGQGLQFLFEYFSETQRNKGNFPGRFSGRQFSNSRSEMNVSTLELGDSALYLCASLPWTSGGPDTQYFGPGTRLTVL.

The V call is TRBV10-1, the J call TRBJ1-5; D possibly corresponds to TRBD1 (5 bases). The CDR3 is 13 residues long. Trimming shortened V by 6 bases and J by 1 base, and 7 bases separated the two germline ends. Per the germline V gene, CDR1 is WNHNN and CDR2 is SYGVQD (reference sequence). CDR3 in amino acids: CASRGRSNQPQHF. Written as DNA, the CDR3 is TGCGCCAGCAGGGGGCGCAGCAATCAGCCCCAGCATTTT.

J is TRBJ1-2 and V is TRBV7-3; D possibly corresponds to TRBD1 (6 bases). Per the germline V gene, CDR1 is SGHTA and CDR2 is FQGTGA. CDR3 length: 14 amino acids. V lost 2 bases, J lost 7 bases, and 14 bases lay in between. The CDR3 DNA is TGTGCCAGCAGCTTAGGTCCAGGGGACGGTGGCTACACCTTC. Translation gives CASSLGPGDGGYTF.

The V gene is TRBV4-1, the J gene TRBJ1-1; weak D call: TRBD1 (6 bases). The V end lost 5 bases, the J end lost 1 base, and 11 bases lay between the germline ends. This CDR3 has 14 amino acids. The germline V gene has CDR1 MGHRA and CDR2 YSYEKL. The CDR3 reads CASSSGTTNTEAFF. CDR3 DNA: TGCGCCAGCAGCTCCGGGACAACGAACACTGAAGCTTTCTTT.

The chain carries TRBV4-1 and TRBJ1-6; perhaps TRBD1 as D (5 bases). This CDR3 has 13 amino acids. Germline CDR1 MGHRA, CDR2 YSYEKL. Trimming took 1 base from V and 10 from J, leaving 8 bases between them. The CDR3 spells CASSQAGASPLHF. The CDR3 DNA follows: TGCGCCAGCAGCCAAGCCGGGGCATCACCCCTCCACTTT.

The table lists this clone with a few counts. V is TRBV7-2 and J is TRBJ2-7; 9 bases are a match to TRBD1. V dropped 6 bases and J dropped 3; count of bases not matched to a gene: 6. This CDR3 is built from 14 residues. Looked up from germline, CDR1 is SGHTA and CDR2 is FQGNSA. CDR3 amino acids: CASRGQGRGYEQYF. CDR3 DNA: TGTGCCAGCAGGGGACAGGGCCGGGGCTACGAGCAGTACTTC.

CDR3 nucleotides: TGTGCCAGCAGCGTAGGCCCTTTAGATACGCAGTATTTT. Translating gives CASSVGPLDTQYF. V usage is TRBV9 and J usage is TRBJ2-3, with no clear D. Germline assignment: CDR1 SGDLS and CDR2 YYNGEE. This CDR3 region has 13 residues. Trimming took off 0 bases at V and 5 bases at J, with 7 bases between the two ends.

The chain is built from TRBV10-3 and TRBJ1-1; TRBD1 matches at 11 bases. The CDR3 has 17 residues. With 3 bases clipped from V and 3 bases from J, the junction kept 9 bases outside the gene matches. Per the germline V gene, CDR1 is ENHRY and CDR2 is SYGVKD. CDR3 nucleotide sequence: TGTGCCATCAGTGACACGGGACAGGGGGAGAGGGACACTGAAGCTTTCTTT. Translating gives CAISDTGQGERDTEAFF.

The chain links TRBV6-5 to TRBJ1-1, with D perhaps matching TRBD1 (5 bases). Germline assignment: CDR1 MNHEY and CDR2 SVGAGI. The CDR3 covers 10 residues. Trimming stripped 6 bases from V and 7 bases from J, with 6 bases between. Written as DNA, the CDR3 is TGTGCCAGCAGCGGGGGTGAAGCTTTCTTT. Encoded protein: CASSGGEAFF.